This T cell receptor (beta chain) was profiled in a study of neoadjuvant nivolumab and ipilimumab in lung cancer. V was pared by 5 bases and J by 4 bases, with 4 bases of the junction left unmatched. The length of the CDR3 is 14 residues. CDR1 and CDR2 from the germline V gene are MNHEY and SVGAGI. As regards this clone: Its antigen is unidentified.

Method: immunoSEQ multiplex PCR; TCRdb's copy keeps in-frame clones and lacks some. Of 9,500 to 10,000 clones listed, roughly three quarters are singletons. Study observations and caveats: Blood richness before therapy tracked richness in tumors resected after neoadjuvant therapy. TCR richness and clonality were higher in tumors than adjacent uninvolved lung. From pretherapy to surgery, tumor richness and clonality rose with dual therapy. TCR clonality did not significantly correlate with pathologic tumor regression.

V gene TRBV6-5 combines with J gene TRBJ1-1, with 10 bases lining up with TRBD1. The TCR comes from an adult with non-small cell lung cancer. Some clones in this sample may be carry-over from other donors' samples. This material consisted of tumor tissue, taken after neoadjuvant nivolumab, alone or with ipilimumab, at or shortly before surgery. CDR3 protein: CASSRQGAGTEAFF. The CDR3 coding sequence is TGTGCCAGCAGTAGACAGGGGGCGGGCACTGAAGCTTTCTTT.